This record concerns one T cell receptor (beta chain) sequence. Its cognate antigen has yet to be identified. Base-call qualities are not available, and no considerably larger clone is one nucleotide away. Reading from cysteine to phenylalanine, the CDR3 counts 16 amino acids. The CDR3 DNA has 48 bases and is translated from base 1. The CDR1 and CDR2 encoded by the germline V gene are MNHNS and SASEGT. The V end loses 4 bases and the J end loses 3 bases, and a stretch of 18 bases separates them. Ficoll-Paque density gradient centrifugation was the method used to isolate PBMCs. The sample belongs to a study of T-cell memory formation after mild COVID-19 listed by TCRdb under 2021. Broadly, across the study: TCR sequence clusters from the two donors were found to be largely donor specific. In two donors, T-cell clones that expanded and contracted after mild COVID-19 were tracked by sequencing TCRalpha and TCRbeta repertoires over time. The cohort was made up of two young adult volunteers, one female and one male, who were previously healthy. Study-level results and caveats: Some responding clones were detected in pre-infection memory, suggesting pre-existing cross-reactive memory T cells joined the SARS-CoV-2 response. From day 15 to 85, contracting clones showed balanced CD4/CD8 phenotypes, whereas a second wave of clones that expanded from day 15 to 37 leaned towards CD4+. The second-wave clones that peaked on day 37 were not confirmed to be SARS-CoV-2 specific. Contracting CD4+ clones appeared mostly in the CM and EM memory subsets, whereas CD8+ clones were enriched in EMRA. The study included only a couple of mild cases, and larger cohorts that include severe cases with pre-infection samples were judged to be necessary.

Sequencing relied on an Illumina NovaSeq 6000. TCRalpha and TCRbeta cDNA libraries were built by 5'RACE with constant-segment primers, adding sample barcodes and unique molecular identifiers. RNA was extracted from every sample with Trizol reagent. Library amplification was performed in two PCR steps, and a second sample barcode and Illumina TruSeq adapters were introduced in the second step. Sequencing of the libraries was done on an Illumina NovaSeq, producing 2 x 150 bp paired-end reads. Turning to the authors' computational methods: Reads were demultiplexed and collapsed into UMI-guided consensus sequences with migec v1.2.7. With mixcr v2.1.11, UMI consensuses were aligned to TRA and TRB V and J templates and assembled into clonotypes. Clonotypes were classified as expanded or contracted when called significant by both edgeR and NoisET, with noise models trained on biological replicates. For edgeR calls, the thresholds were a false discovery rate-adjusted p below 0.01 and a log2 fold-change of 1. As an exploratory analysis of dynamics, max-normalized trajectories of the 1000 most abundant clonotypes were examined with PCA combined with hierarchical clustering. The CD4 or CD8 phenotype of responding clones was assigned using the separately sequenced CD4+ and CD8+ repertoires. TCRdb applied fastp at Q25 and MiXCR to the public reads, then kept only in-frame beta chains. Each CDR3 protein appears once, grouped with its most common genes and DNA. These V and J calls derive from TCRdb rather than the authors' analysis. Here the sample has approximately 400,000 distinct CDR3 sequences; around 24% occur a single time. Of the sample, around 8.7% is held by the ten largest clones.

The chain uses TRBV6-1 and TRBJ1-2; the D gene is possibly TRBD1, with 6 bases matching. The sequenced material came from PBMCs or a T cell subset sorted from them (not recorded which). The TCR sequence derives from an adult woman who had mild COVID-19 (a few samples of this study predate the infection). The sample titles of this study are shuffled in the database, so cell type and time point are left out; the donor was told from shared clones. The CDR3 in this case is CASSAAGATGDYGYTF. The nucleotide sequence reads TGTGCCAGCAGTGCGGCAGGGGCGACCGGGGACTATGGCTACACCTTC.